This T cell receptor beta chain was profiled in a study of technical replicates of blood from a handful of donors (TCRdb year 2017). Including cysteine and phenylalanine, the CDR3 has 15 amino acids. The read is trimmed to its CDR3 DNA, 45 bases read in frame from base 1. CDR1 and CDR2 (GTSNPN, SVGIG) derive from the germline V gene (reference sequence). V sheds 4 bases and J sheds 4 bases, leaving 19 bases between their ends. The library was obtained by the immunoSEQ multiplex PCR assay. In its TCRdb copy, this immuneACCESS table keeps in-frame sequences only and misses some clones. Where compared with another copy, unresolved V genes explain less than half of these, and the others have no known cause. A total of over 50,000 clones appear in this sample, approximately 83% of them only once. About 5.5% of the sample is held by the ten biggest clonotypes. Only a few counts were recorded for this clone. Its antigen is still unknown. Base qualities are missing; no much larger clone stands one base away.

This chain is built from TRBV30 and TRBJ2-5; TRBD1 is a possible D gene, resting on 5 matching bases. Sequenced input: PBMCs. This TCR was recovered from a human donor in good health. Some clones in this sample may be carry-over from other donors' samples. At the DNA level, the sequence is TGTGCCTGGACCCCGGCCAGGCAGGGTGGAGAGACCCAGTACTTC. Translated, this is CAWTPARQGGETQYF. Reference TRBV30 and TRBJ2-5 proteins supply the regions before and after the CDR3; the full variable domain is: SQTIHQWPATLVQPVGSPLSLECTVEGTSNPNLYWYRQAAGRGLQLLFYSVGIGQISSEVPQNLSASRPQDRQFILSSKKLLLSDSGFYLCAWTPARQGGETQYFGPGTRLLVL.